Each of the 27 T cell receptor beta chains below was sequenced from the same sample in a study of blood T cell repertoires in COVID-19. The assay was immunoSEQ multiplex PCR, and TCRdb's table has in-frame clones only and misses some. Found here are a few hundred thousand clones, around 84% of them singletons; the top ten hold about 19%. Sequenced material: PBMCs or T cells enriched from blood (not recorded which). The receptor source for this set is a man aged 35 to 55 who had recovered from COVID-19.

The gene calls are TRBV5-1 and TRBJ2-1, with a tentative D call TRBD2 (6 bases). CDR3 size: 16 residues. V was clipped by 0 bases and J by 2 bases, with 12 bases between them. Per germline, CDR1 SGHRS and CDR2 YFSETQ. The CDR3 loop reads CASSLDGSGAYNEQFF. The CDR3 DNA follows: TGCGCCAGCAGCTTGGACGGTAGCGGCGCCTACAATGAGCAGTTCTTC.

The chain links TRBV11-2 to TRBJ2-7; no clear D gene. This CDR3 is 13 amino acids long. V lost 5 bases and J lost 3, with 11 bases in between. The germline CDR1 and CDR2 sequences are SGHAT and FQNNGV. This chain's CDR3 is CASSPGTGYEQYF. The DNA of the CDR3 is TGTGCCAGCAGCCCCGGAACGGGCTACGAGCAGTACTTC.

This sequence joins TRBV5-1 and TRBJ2-1, with 7 positions matching TRBD2. The CDR3 contains 18 residues. The germline CDR1 and CDR2 sequences are SGHRS and YFSETQ. J was trimmed by 2 bases and V by 5 bases; bases with no gene match: 16. The DNA of the CDR3 is TGCGCCAGCAGGCCCCTTCCCCCGGCTAGCGGAACCTACAATGAGCAGTTCTTC. Translation: CASRPLPPASGTYNEQFF.

The V call is TRBV6-2 or TRBV6-3, the J call TRBJ2-3; perhaps TRBD1 as D (5 bases). In germline, CDR1 is MNHEY, CDR2 SVGEGT. This CDR3 has 15 amino acids. Trimming shortened V by 7 bases and J by 3 bases, and 17 bases separated the two germline ends. In DNA form, the CDR3 reads TGTGCCAGCACCCCGCTTTCAGGGTTTACAGATACGCAGTATTTT. It is translated as CASTPLSGFTDTQYF.

CDR3 protein: CASSLPQGGFEQYF. The CDR3 bases are TGTGCCAGCAGCTTACCCCAGGGTGGGTTCGAGCAGTACTTC. This chain joins TRBV7-9 and TRBJ2-7; D possibly corresponds to TRBD1 (5 bases). In germline, CDR1 is SEHNR, CDR2 FQNEAQ (reference sequence). The CDR3 consists of 14 residues. Trimming took off 2 bases at V and 6 bases at J, with 14 bases between the two ends.

The CDR3 sequence: CASSPGTSYGYTF. Here the CDR3 DNA reads TGCGCCAGCAGCCCCGGGACAAGCTATGGCTACACCTTC. The V gene is TRBV4-1, the J gene TRBJ1-2; a weak D match, TRBD1 (6 bases). V was pared by 4 bases and J by 4 bases, with 10 bases between. The CDR3 has 13 residues. The germline V gene has CDR1 MGHRA and CDR2 YSYEKL.

The genes are TRBV5-4 and TRBJ1-3, with D tentatively TRBD1 (6 bases). The CDR3 covers 15 residues. The germline CDR1 and CDR2 sequences are SGHNT and YYREEE (reference sequence). Trimming cost V 4 bases and J 0 bases, with 11 bases left between them. The CDR3 is CASSIGQPSGNTIYF. The CDR3 nucleotides are TGTGCCAGCAGCATCGGACAGCCCTCTGGAAACACCATATATTTT.

This clone was recorded once. The chain is built from TRBV5-1 and TRBJ1-5, with D maybe TRBD1 (5 bases). The germline V gene has CDR1 SGHRS and CDR2 YFSETQ. V was clipped by 5 bases and J by 0 bases, with 12 bases between them. The CDR3 loop spans 15 amino acids. As DNA, the CDR3 is TGCGCCAGCAGATTAACAACAGGTAGCAATCAGCCCCAGCATTTT. The encoded protein is CASRLTTGSNQPQHF.

The rearrangement uses TRBV27 and TRBJ2-1, with TRBD2 identical over 11 bases. The germline gives CDR1 MNHEY, CDR2 SMNVEV (reference sequence). The CDR3 length is 15 residues. With 3 bases clipped from V and 7 bases from J, the junction kept 5 bases outside the gene matches. The CDR3 nucleotides read TGTGCCAGCAGTTTTACACTAGCGGGAGATAATGAGCAGTTCTTC. Its protein product is CASSFTLAGDNEQFF.

V usage is TRBV7-3 and J usage is TRBJ2-1; 9 bases line up with TRBD2. V lost 3 bases and J lost 7; bases outside the gene matches: 7. Germline lookup yields CDR1 SGHTA and CDR2 FQGTGA. The CDR3 spans 15 residues. In nucleotides, the CDR3 is TGTGCCAGCAGCTTGCGCGGGAGGGCCGATAATGAGCAGTTCTTC. Residues: CASSLRGRADNEQFF.

This clone was seen just once. The V gene is TRBV19, the J gene TRBJ2-2; tentatively, D is TRBD2 (5 bases). V was clipped by 9 bases and J by 4 bases, with 15 bases between them. The CDR3 runs to 14 residues. Germline assignment: CDR1 LNHDA and CDR2 SQIVND (reference sequence). CDR3 sequence: CASSSRSTTGELFF. CDR3 bases: TGTGCCAGCTCTAGCAGGAGTACCACCGGGGAGCTGTTTTTT.

The chain joins TRBV30 to TRBJ2-7, with 8 bases that match TRBD2. This CDR3 is 16 amino acids long. J was trimmed by 2 bases and V by 1 base; bases with no gene match: 10. Germline V lookup: CDR1 GTSNPN, CDR2 SVGIG (reference sequence). CDR3 in amino acids: CAWSGRGRGAPYEQYF. Written as DNA, the CDR3 is TGTGCCTGGAGTGGACGAGGGCGGGGGGCACCCTACGAGCAGTACTTC.

This clone came up a few times. The chain joins TRBV4-2 to TRBJ2-6; no clear D. V was clipped by 0 bases and J by 0 bases, with 3 bases between them. Germline CDR1 reads LGHNA; CDR2 reads YNFKEQ. The CDR3 runs to 15 residues. The CDR3 bases are TGTGCCAGCAGCCAAGATAGCTCTGGGGCCAACGTCCTGACTTTC. Protein: CASSQDSSGANVLTF.

The chain uses TRBV5-4 and TRBJ1-6; 8 positions agree with TRBD1. The CDR3 has 17 residues. The ends lost 4 bases at V and 9 bases at J; junction bases unmatched: 15. Germline V CDR1 and CDR2: SGHNT, YYREEE (reference sequence). The CDR3 nucleotides read TGTGCCAGCAGCGACCCGTCGGCAGGGGGCCTAGCTTCACCCCTCCACTTT. It codes for CASSDPSAGGLASPLHF.

The chain carries TRBV2 and TRBJ1-2, with D perhaps TRBD1 (6 bases). The CDR3 spans 14 residues. Trimming took 4 bases from V and 8 from J, leaving 17 bases between them. Per germline, CDR1 SNHLY and CDR2 FYNNEI. The CDR3 DNA reads TGTGCCAGCAGTGTAACGAGGGGGGGGCGAGGCTACACCTTC. Residues: CASSVTRGGRGYTF.

The chain recombines TRBV7-9 with TRBJ1-5, with 9 bases matching TRBD1. V gave up 5 bases and J gave up 5 bases; unmatched junction bases: 16. This CDR3 spans 18 amino acids. Germline assignment: CDR1 SEHNR and CDR2 FQNEAQ (reference sequence). In DNA form, the CDR3 reads TGTGCCAGCAGCGGTTGGACAGGGGCCCGCCAAGACCATCAGCCCCAGCATTTT. Encoded protein: CASSGWTGARQDHQPQHF.

The V gene is TRBV7-9, the J gene TRBJ1-5; the D is unclear. Trimming removed 1 base at V and 2 bases at J, with 9 bases between. The CDR3 is made up of 15 amino acids. Germline CDR1 is SEHNR and CDR2 is FQNEAQ (reference sequence). CDR3: CASSLGGRGNQPQHF. CDR3 nucleotide sequence: TGTGCCAGCAGCTTAGGAGGCAGAGGCAATCAGCCCCAGCATTTT.

The CDR3 DNA sequence: TGTGCCAGTAGTCCTCTGGCTAGCGGGACGAGCGTTCAGTTCTTC. Translated: CASSPLASGTSVQFF. The chain employs TRBV19 and TRBJ2-1; TRBD2 matches 9 bases. The CDR3 consists of 15 residues. Germline assignment: CDR1 LNHDA and CDR2 SQIVND (reference sequence). Trimming cost V 5 bases and J 13 bases; bases outside gene matches: 15. The full variable domain, in which reference TRBV19 and TRBJ2-1 provide the parts outside the CDR3, is DGGITQSPKYLFRKEGQNVTLSCEQNLNHDAMYWYRQDPGQGLRLIYYSQIVNDFQKGDIAEGYSVSREKKESFPLTVTSAQKNPTAFYLCASSPLASGTSVQFFGPGTRLTVL.

J is TRBJ1-5 and V is TRBV6-6; D gene uncertain. The V end was cut by 5 bases, the J end by 0 bases, with 11 bases between. Germline V gene sequence: CDR1 MNHNY, CDR2 SVGAGI (reference sequence). The CDR3 has 15 amino acids. CDR3 DNA sequence: TGTGCCAGCAGTATTACGGGTAATAGCAATCAGCCCCAGCATTTT. This encodes CASSITGNSNQPQHF.

This clone was counted once. This sequence joins TRBV6-2 or TRBV6-3 and TRBJ1-2, with a tentative D call TRBD1 (6 bases). The CDR3 is 16 residues long. V was clipped by 5 bases and J by 4 bases, with 20 bases between them. CDR1 and CDR2 from the germline V gene are MNHEY and SVGEGT. CDR3 in amino acids: CASSRVPGHGSYGYTF. CDR3 nucleotide sequence: TGTGCCAGCAGTCGCGTGCCGGGACACGGATCCTATGGCTACACCTTC.

The J gene is TRBJ1-5, the V gene TRBV30, with a possible D match to TRBD1 (5 bases). V was pared by 8 bases and J by 0 bases, with 14 bases between. Germline V CDR1 and CDR2: GTSNPN, SVGIG (reference sequence). The CDR3 runs to 14 residues. The CDR3 here is CAAQGADSNQPQHF. In DNA form, the CDR3 reads TGTGCCGCCCAAGGGGCAGATAGCAATCAGCCCCAGCATTTT.

This clone was detected a few times. The chain joins TRBV25-1 to TRBJ2-7, with 8 nucleotides matching TRBD1. Per the germline V gene, CDR1 is MGHDK and CDR2 is SYGVNS. This CDR3 has 13 amino acids. The V segment lost 4 bases and the J segment 3 bases; nucleotides outside the gene matches: 2. The DNA of the CDR3 is TGTGCCAGCAGTGGGACAGGGATCTACGAGCAGTACTTC. Translation gives CASSGTGIYEQYF.

The chain links TRBV25-1 to TRBJ2-2; 10 bases align to TRBD2. The CDR3 sequence is 18 residues long. Germline V gives CDR1 MGHDK, CDR2 SYGVNS. V trimming: 1 base; J trimming: 6 bases; junction bases outside the gene matches: 11. CDR3 in amino acids: CASSESGLAVDSAGELFF. The CDR3 DNA follows: TGTGCCAGCAGTGAATCCGGACTAGCGGTCGACTCGGCCGGGGAGCTGTTTTTT.

CDR3 sequence: CASSENRRGGFYSNQPQHF. CDR3 DNA sequence: TGTGCCAGCAGTGAAAACCGGCGGGGGGGGTTTTATAGCAATCAGCCCCAGCATTTT. The chain joins TRBV6-1 to TRBJ1-5, with TRBD1 as a possible D gene (5 bases). This CDR3 region has 19 residues. Trimming cost V 2 bases and J 0 bases, with 20 bases left between them. Germline values: CDR1 MNHNS, CDR2 SASEGT.

This sequence joins TRBV19 and TRBJ1-2; TRBD1 matches at 8 bases. J was trimmed by 6 bases and V by 4 bases; bases with no gene match: 7. Germline values: CDR1 LNHDA, CDR2 SQIVND (reference sequence). The CDR3 runs to 14 residues. The CDR3 is CASSSRTGSDGYTF. The CDR3 DNA sequence: TGTGCCAGTAGTAGTCGGACAGGGAGTGATGGCTACACCTTC.

V and J are TRBV10-3 and TRBJ2-5, with TRBD2 identical over 8 bases. The germline V gene has CDR1 ENHRY and CDR2 SYGVKD. CDR3 length: 15 amino acids. J gave up 1 base and V 0 bases, and 1 base lay outside the gene matches. CDR3 residues: CAISESGLAQETQYF. The CDR3, as DNA: TGTGCCATCAGTGAGTCAGGACTAGCCCAAGAGACCCAGTACTTC.

The chain joins TRBV4-1 to TRBJ2-6, with D hard to call. CDR1 is MGHRA and CDR2 is YSYEKL in the germline V gene. Trimming shortened V by 4 bases and J by 0 bases, and 13 bases separated the two germline ends. The CDR3 is 17 residues long. This chain's CDR3 is CASSLGQAYSGANVLTF. In DNA, the CDR3 is TGCGCCAGCAGCCTTGGTCAGGCCTACTCTGGGGCCAACGTCCTGACTTTC.